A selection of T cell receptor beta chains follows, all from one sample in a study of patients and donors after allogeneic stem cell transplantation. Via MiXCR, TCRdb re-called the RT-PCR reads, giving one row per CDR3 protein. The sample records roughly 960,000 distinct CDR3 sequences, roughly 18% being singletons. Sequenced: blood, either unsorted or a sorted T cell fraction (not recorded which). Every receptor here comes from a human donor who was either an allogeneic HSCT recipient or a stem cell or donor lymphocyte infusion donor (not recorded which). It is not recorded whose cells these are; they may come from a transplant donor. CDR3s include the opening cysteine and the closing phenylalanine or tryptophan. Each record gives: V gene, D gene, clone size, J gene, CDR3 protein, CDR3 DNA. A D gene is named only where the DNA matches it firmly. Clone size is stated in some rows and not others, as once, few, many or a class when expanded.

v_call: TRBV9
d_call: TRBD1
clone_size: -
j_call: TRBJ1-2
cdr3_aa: CASSYQTGKEGYTF
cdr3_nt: TGTGCCAGCAGCTATCAGACAGGGAAAGAAGGCTACACCTTC

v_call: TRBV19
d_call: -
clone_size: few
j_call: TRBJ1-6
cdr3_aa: CAGGTGNSPLHF
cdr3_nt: TGTGCCGGGGGTACGGGCAATTCACCCCTCCACTTT

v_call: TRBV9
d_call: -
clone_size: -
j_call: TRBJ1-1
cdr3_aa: CASSVAGTPNTEAFF
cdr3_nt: TGTGCCAGCAGCGTAGCCGGGACTCCGAACACTGAAGCTTTCTTT

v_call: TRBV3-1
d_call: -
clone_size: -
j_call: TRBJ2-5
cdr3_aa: CASSHRTGTRETQYF
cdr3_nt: TGTGCCAGCAGCCACAGAACCGGGACCCGAGAGACCCAGTACTTC

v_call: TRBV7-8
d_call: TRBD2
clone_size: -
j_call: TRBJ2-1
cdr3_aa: CASRKLAGGPNEQFF
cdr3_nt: TGTGCCAGCAGAAAGTTAGCGGGAGGCCCAAATGAGCAGTTCTTC

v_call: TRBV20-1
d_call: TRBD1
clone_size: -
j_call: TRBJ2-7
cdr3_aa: CSAVGQSGEQYF
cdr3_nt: TGCAGTGCTGTGGGACAGTCGGGCGAGCAGTACTTC

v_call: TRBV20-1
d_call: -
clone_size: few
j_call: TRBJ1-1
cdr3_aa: CSAHLQVNTEAFF
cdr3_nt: TGCAGTGCTCATCTACAGGTGAACACTGAAGCTTTCTTT

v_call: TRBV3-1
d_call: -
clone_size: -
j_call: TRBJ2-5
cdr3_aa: CASSQGIRQGSQETQYF
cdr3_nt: TGTGCCAGCAGCCAGGGCATTAGGCAGGGGTCACAAGAGACCCAGTACTTC

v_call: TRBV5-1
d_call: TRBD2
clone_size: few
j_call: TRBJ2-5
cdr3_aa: CASTRLAGPETQYF
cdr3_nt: TGCGCCAGCACCCGACTAGCGGGACCTGAGACCCAGTACTTC

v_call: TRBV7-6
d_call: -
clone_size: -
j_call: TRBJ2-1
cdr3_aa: CASSFDQGYNEQFF
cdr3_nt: TGTGCCAGCAGCTTTGATCAGGGATACAATGAGCAGTTCTTC

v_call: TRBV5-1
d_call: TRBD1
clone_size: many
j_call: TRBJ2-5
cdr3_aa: CASSMGQGARETQYF
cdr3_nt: TGCGCCAGCAGTATGGGACAGGGGGCGCGGGAGACCCAGTACTTC

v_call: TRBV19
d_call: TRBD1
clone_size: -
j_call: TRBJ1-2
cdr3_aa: CASGTGQRNYGYTF
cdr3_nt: TGTGCCAGTGGAACGGGACAGAGAAACTATGGCTACACCTTC

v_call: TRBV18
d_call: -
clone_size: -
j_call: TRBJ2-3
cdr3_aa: CATSPGRGTDTQYF
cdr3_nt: TGTGCCACCTCACCGGGCAGGGGCACAGATACGCAGTATTTT

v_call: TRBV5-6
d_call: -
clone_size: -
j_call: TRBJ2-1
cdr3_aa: CASSLGVFNEQFF
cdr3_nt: TGTGCCAGCAGCTTAGGGGTGTTCAATGAGCAGTTCTTC

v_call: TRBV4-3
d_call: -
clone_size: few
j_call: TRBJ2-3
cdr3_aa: CASSHTGSTDTQYF
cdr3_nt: TGCGCCAGCAGCCATACCGGTAGCACAGATACGCAGTATTTT

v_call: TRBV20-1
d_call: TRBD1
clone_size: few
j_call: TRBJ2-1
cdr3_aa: CSAPGTGDYNEQFF
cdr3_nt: TGCAGTGCTCCCGGGACAGGGGACTACAATGAGCAGTTCTTC

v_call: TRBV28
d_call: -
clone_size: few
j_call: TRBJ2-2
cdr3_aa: CASIEGPTNTGELFF
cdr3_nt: TGTGCCAGCATAGAGGGACCGACGAACACCGGGGAGCTGTTTTTT

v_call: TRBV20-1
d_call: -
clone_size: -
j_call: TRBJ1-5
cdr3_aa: CSARDYNQPQHF
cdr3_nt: TGCAGTGCTAGGGACTACAATCAGCCCCAGCATTTT

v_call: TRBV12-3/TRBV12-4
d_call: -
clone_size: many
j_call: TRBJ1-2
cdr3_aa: CASSPRDTNYGYTF
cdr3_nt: TGTGCCAGCAGTCCCAGGGACACTAACTATGGCTACACCTTC

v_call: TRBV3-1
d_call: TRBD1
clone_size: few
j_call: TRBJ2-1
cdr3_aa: CASSQDRRPGQGTNEQFF
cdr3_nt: TGTGCCAGCAGCCAAGATCGTCGGCCGGGACAGGGGACCAATGAGCAGTTCTTC

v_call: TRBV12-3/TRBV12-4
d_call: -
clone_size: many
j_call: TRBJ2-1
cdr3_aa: CASSPLVGTYNEQFF
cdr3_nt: TGTGCCAGCAGCCCTTTGGTGGGTACATACAATGAGCAGTTCTTC

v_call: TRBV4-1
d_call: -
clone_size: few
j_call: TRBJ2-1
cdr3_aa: CASSGGERPPSGNEQFF
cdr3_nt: TGCGCCAGCAGCGGGGGAGAGCGGCCCCCCTCGGGCAATGAGCAGTTCTTC

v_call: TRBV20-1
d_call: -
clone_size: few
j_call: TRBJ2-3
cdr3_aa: CSARRVTDTQYF
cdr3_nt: TGCAGTGCTAGAAGAGTGACAGATACGCAGTATTTT

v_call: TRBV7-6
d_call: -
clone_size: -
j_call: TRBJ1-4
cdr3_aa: CASSFPGRSGGEKLFF
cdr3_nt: TGTGCCAGCAGTTTTCCGGGACGGTCCGGTGGTGAAAAACTGTTTTTT

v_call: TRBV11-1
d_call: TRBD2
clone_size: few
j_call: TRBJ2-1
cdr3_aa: CASSLEPGLAGGLSYNEQFF
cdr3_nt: TGTGCCAGCAGCTTGGAACCGGGACTAGCGGGAGGCCTCTCCTACAATGAGCAGTTCTTC

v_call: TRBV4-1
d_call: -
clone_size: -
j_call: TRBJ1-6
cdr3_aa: CASSRLLQDFSYNSPLHF
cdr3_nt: TGCGCCAGCAGCCGGCTCCTCCAAGACTTCTCCTATAATTCACCCCTCCACTTT

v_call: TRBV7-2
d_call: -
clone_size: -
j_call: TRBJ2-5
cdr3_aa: CASRKGLFQETQYF
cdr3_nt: TGTGCCAGCAGAAAGGGTCTTTTTCAAGAGACCCAGTACTTC

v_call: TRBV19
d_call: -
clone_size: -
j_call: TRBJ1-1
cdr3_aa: CASSMQGPPEAFF
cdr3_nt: TGTGCCAGTAGTATGCAGGGACCCCCTGAAGCTTTCTTT

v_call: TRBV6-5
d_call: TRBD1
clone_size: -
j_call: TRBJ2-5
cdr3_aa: CASSYGQGLVRETQYF
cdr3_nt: TGTGCCAGCAGTTACGGACAGGGCTTAGTCCGGGAGACCCAGTACTTC

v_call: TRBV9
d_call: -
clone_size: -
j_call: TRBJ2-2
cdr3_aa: CASSVGVGSTGELFF
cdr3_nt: TGTGCCAGCAGCGTAGGGGTGGGGTCCACCGGGGAGCTGTTTTTT

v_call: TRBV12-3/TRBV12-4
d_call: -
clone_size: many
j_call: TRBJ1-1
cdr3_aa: CASSQQRDGPEAFF
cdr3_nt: TGTGCCAGCAGTCAACAACGGGACGGACCTGAAGCTTTCTTT

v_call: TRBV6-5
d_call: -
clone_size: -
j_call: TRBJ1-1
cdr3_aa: CASSYGQTNTEAFF
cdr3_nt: TGTGCCAGCAGTTACGGGCAGACGAACACTGAAGCTTTCTTT

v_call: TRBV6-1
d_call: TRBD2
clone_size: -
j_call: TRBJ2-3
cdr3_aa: CASSEVAGGQDTQYF
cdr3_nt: TGTGCCAGCAGTGAAGTAGCGGGGGGGCAAGATACGCAGTATTTT

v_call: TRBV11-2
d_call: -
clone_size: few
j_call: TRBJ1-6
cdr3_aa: CASSLVPETYNSPLHF
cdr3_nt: TGTGCCAGCAGCTTAGTTCCAGAGACCTATAATTCACCCCTCCACTTT

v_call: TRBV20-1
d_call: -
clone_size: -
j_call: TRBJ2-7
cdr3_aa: CSAAPGHEQYF
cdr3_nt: TGCAGTGCCGCGCCGGGCCACGAGCAGTACTTC

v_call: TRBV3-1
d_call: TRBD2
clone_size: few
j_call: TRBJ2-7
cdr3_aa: CASKAGGSYEQYF
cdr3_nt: TGTGCCAGCAAAGCGGGAGGGTCCTACGAGCAGTACTTC

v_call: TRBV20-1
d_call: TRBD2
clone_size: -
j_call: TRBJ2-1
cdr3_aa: CSARESPLGLAGPEQFF
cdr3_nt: TGCAGTGCTAGAGAGTCGCCGTTGGGACTAGCGGGGCCCGAGCAGTTCTTC

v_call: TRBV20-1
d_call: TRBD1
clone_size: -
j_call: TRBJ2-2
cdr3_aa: CSATDRGTGELFF
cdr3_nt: TGCAGTGCTACAGACAGGGGCACCGGGGAGCTGTTTTTT

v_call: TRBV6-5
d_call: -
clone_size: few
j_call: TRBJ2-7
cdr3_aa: CASSSKGEQYF
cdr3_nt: TGTGCCAGCAGTTCTAAAGGGGAGCAGTACTTC

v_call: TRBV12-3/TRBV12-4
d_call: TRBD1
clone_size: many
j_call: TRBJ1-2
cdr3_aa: CASSRQGGGYGYTF
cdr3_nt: TGTGCCAGCAGTCGACAGGGGGGTGGCTATGGCTACACCTTC

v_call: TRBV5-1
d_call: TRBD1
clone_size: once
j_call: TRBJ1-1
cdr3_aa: CASSQTGGRGGAEAFF
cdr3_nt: TGCGCCAGCAGCCAGACAGGGGGTCGGGGTGGCGCTGAAGCTTTCTTT

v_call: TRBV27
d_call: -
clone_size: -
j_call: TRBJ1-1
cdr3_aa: CASSTSTGWNTEAFF
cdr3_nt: -

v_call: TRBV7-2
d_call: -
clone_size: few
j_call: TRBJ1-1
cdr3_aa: CASSSRTFRGEAFF
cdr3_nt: TGTGCCAGCAGCTCAAGGACATTTCGGGGGGAAGCTTTCTTT

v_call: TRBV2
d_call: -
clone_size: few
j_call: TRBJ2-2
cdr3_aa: CASTPWGQGKNANTGELFF
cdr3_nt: TGTGCCAGCACCCCATGGGGGCAGGGAAAAAACGCGAACACCGGGGAGCTGTTTTTT

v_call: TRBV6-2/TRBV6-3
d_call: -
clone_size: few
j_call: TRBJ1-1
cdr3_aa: CASSQTHPAVEAFF
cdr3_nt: TGTGCCAGCAGCCAAACCCATCCAGCCGTGGAAGCTTTCTTT

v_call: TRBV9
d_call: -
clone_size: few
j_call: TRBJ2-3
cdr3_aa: CASSVVAETQYF
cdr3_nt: TGTGCCAGCAGCGTAGTGGCGGAGACGCAGTATTTT

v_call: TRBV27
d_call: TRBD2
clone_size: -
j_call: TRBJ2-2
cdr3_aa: CASSFASGRVNTGELFF
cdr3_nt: TGTGCCAGCAGTTTCGCTAGCGGGAGGGTGAACACCGGGGAGCTGTTTTTT

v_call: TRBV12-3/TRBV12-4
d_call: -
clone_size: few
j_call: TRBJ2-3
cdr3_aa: CASSFGEGSTFTDTQYF
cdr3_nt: TGTGCCAGCAGTTTTGGTGAGGGCAGTACTTTCACAGATACGCAGTATTTT

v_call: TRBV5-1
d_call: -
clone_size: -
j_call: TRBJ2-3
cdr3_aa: CASSALTGPPDTQYF
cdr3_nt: TGCGCCAGCAGCGCCCTCACAGGCCCCCCAGATACGCAGTATTTT

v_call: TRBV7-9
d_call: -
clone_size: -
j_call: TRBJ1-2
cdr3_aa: CASSSETGTNYGYTF
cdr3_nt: TGTGCCAGCAGCTCGGAGACCGGGACTAACTATGGCTACACCTTC

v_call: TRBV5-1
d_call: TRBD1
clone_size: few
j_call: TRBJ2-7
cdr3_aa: CASSLVGQGRGEQYF
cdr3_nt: TGCGCCAGCAGCTTGGTGGGACAGGGAAGAGGCGAGCAGTACTTC

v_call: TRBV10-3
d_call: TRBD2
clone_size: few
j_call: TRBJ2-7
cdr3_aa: CAISGTSGSYEQYF
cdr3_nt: TGTGCCATCAGTGGGACTAGCGGGAGCTACGAGCAGTACTTC